Presented here are 25 T cell receptor beta chains from one specimen sequenced in a study of T cells in women clearing cervical HPV infection. Produced via immunoSEQ multiplex PCR; TCRdb's table is partial and in-frame only. Its table lists approximately 44,000 clones. What was sequenced was blood buffy coat. The receptor source for this set is a woman aged 18-70 years with a cervical HPV16 infection that either progressed to CIN3+ or cleared (not recorded which).

The DNA read from the CDR3 is TGTGCCAGCTCACCCCCCAGCGGCGGGACCGGGGAG. Translating it yields CASSPPSGGTGE. The whole CDR3 reads CASSPPSGGTGELFF. The chain recombines TRBV18 with TRBJ2-2; tentative D call: TRBD2 (5 bases). The missing CDR3 end, 3 residues past where the read stops, is filled in from the germline J gene. Germline V gene sequence: CDR1 KGHSH, CDR2 LQKENI. This CDR3 region has 15 residues. Deletions cut 3 bases from V and 5 bases from J, with 13 bases between.

Concerning this clone: Sequencing ends 3 residues short of the CDR3 end; the germline J gene provides the rest. This chain uses TRBV5-5 with TRBJ1-3, with 8 bases identical to TRBD1. The V and J ends lost 3 bases and 2 bases, in that order; junction bases with no gene match: 1. This CDR3 has 14 amino acids. Germline V gene sequence: CDR1 SGHKS, CDR2 YYEKEE (reference sequence). CDR3 protein: CASSWTGTGNTIYF. Incomplete CDR3 DNA: TGTGCCAGCAGCTGGACAGGGACTGGAAACACC.

In regard to this clone: Read sequence stops 3 residues before the CDR3 end, and the germline J gene provides the missing end. The rearrangement links TRBV5-1 to TRBJ2-7, with 7 nucleotides matching TRBD1. This CDR3 has 13 residues. V lost 4 bases, J lost 3 bases, and 4 bases stayed unmatched. Per the germline V gene, CDR1 is SGHRS and CDR2 is YFSETQ. The CDR3 spells CASSPGTVYEQYF. The covered CDR3 bases are TGCGCCAGCAGCCCCGGGACAGTCTACGAG.

To note about this clone: The CDR3 end is not reached by the read, which stops 3 residues before it; the germline J gene fills it in. The J gene is TRBJ2-5, the V gene TRBV10-3; 13 nucleotides align to TRBD2. The junction had 12 bases not matched to a gene; V was cut back by 2 bases and J by 6 bases. The germline CDR1 and CDR2 sequences are ENHRY and SYGVKD. The CDR3 consists of 18 residues. The sequenced CDR3 bases are TGTGCCATCAGTGAGACGGCTACTAGCGGGGGGGCGAGAAAGACC. Encoded protein: CAISETATSGGARKT. The CDR3 in full is CAISETATSGGARKTQYF.

Regarding this clone: The read gets to within 3 residues of the CDR3 end, and the germline J gene fills in the rest. V gene TRBV28 combines with J gene TRBJ2-7, with D possibly being TRBD1 (6 bases). The V and J ends lost 6 bases and 0 bases respectively, with 15 bases between them. Germline lookup yields CDR1 MDHEN and CDR2 SYDVKM. This CDR3 has 15 amino acids. The sequenced part of the CDR3 DNA is TGTGCCAGCAGCCGCGGCGACAGGAGCTCCTACGAG. It specifies CASSRGDRSSYE. The full CDR3 protein reads CASSRGDRSSYEQYF.

Worth noting for this clone: The observed sequence ends 3 residues before the CDR3 terminus, with the missing tail filled in from the germline J gene. This rearrangement joins TRBV30 to TRBJ2-2, with D tentatively TRBD2 (7 bases). The CDR3 contains 17 residues. V dropped 1 base and J dropped 5 bases, with 20 bases sitting between them. The V gene's germline CDR1 is GTSNPN and CDR2 SVGIG (reference sequence). The CDR3 loop reads CAWSDQGGRGGTGELFF. The sequenced CDR3 bases are TGTGCCTGGAGTGATCAGGGAGGCAGGGGAGGGACCGGGGAG.

Concerning this clone: Read data end 3 residues before the CDR3 end; the end is taken from the germline J gene. This chain connects TRBV7-3 to TRBJ2-2; D might be TRBD1 (5 bases). Germline CDR1 reads SGHTA; CDR2 reads FQGTGA. The CDR3 contains 13 residues. CDR3 DNA (partial): TGTGCCAGCAGTCATGGCAGGGTATCACCG. As protein: CASSHGRVSP. From start to end, the CDR3 is CASSHGRVSPLFF. The variable domain in full, with the rest retrieved from reference TRBV7-3 and TRBJ2-2, is GAGVSQTPSNKVTEKGKYVELRCDPISGHTALYWYRQSLGQGPEFLIYFQGTGAADDSGLPNDRFFAVRPEGSVSTLKIQRTERGDSAVYLCASSHGRVSPLFFGEGSRLTVL.

Of note for this clone: Sequencing ends 3 residues short of the CDR3 end; the germline J gene provides the rest. The J gene is TRBJ2-5, the V gene TRBV4-2; 9 bases align to TRBD2. The CDR3 spans 15 residues. Germline values: CDR1 LGHNA, CDR2 YNFKEQ. Trimming at V came to 3 bases and at J to 1 base, leaving 3 bases not matched to a gene. Here the CDR3 reads CASSQRAGGQETQYF. Partial CDR3 DNA: TGTGCCAGCAGCCAGCGAGCGGGGGGCCAAGAGACC.

A remark on this clone: The read stops 3 residues short of the end of the CDR3; the missing end is completed from the germline J gene. The rearrangement links TRBV14 to TRBJ2-5; D unclear. V was cut by 1 base and J by 4 bases, with 10 bases left in between. Germline V gives CDR1 SGHDN, CDR2 FVKESK. The CDR3 runs to 14 residues. CDR3 in amino acids: CASSQVSVRETQYF. The part of the CDR3 DNA that was read is TGTGCCAGCAGCCAAGTCTCTGTCCGAGAGACC.

Turning to this clone: The read falls 3 residues short of the CDR3 end, and the missing part is taken from the germline J gene. The rearrangement uses TRBV6-1 and TRBJ1-2; D not resolved. Trimming removed 4 bases at V and 6 bases at J, with 12 bases between. The germline gives CDR1 MNHNS, CDR2 SASEGT. This CDR3 region has 13 residues. Incomplete CDR3 DNA: TGTGCCAGCAGTGTAGGAGGGTCGCATGGC. Its translation is CASSVGGSHG. From start to end, the CDR3 is CASSVGGSHGYTF.

Details on this clone: The observed sequence ends 3 residues before the CDR3 terminus, with the missing tail filled in from the germline J gene. The rearrangement joins TRBV4-1 to TRBJ2-3; 7 bases are a match to TRBD2. Looked up from germline, CDR1 is MGHRA and CDR2 is YSYEKL. The length of the CDR3 is 13 residues. J gave up 8 bases and V 1 base, and 3 bases lay outside the gene matches. CDR3 residues: CASSQGGGSTQYF. The covered CDR3 bases are TGCGCCAGCAGCCAAGGGGGGGGATCTACG.

With regard to this clone: The read is 3 residues too short to cover the CDR3 end, so that end is filled in from the germline J gene. The genes are TRBV18 and TRBJ2-3; TRBD2 matches 9 bases. CDR3 length: 15 amino acids. In germline, CDR1 is KGHSH, CDR2 LQKENI. CDR3 region: CASSPDGLAIAPQYF. The sequenced part of the CDR3 DNA is TGTGCCAGCTCACCGGACGGACTAGCGATAGCTCCG.

About this clone: The read terminates 3 residues before the CDR3 end, so the remaining end is supplied by the germline J gene. The chain employs TRBV7-2 and TRBJ1-2; 9 bases are shared with TRBD1. The CDR3 totals 15 residues. Germline CDR1 SGHTA, CDR2 FQGNSA. After removal of 5 bases from V and 4 bases from J, the junction contained 8 bases not matched to a gene. The sequenced part of the CDR3 DNA is TGTGCCAGCAGCAGATTACAGGGGGCCGGCTATGGC. Amino acid sequence: CASSRLQGAGYG. The full-length CDR3 reads as CASSRLQGAGYGYTF.

Concerning this clone: The read ends 3 residues early relative to the CDR3; the germline J gene fills the gap. The V gene is TRBV11-1, the J gene TRBJ2-1; TRBD2 might be the D (5 bases). Trimming stripped 5 bases from V and 9 bases from J, with 8 bases between. The V gene's germline CDR1 is SGHAT and CDR2 FQDESV (reference sequence). This CDR3 contains 11 residues. CDR3 amino acids: CASSLTSEQFF. CDR3 DNA (partial): TGTGCCAGCAGCCTAACTAGTGAG.

Concerning this clone itself: The CDR3 is cut off 3 residues early in the read; its end comes from the germline J gene. The V call is TRBV5-1, the J call TRBJ1-6; D call uncertain. This CDR3 has 17 amino acids. With 0 bases removed from V and 4 bases from J, the gap between germline ends came to 14 bases. Germline V lookup: CDR1 SGHRS, CDR2 YFSETQ. The CDR3 spells CASSLEPGGGYNSPLHF. CDR3 bases read: TGCGCCAGCAGCTTGGAGCCAGGAGGAGGTTATAATTCACCC.

As for this clone: The read gets to within 3 residues of the CDR3 end, and the germline J gene fills in the rest. The rearrangement links TRBV19 to TRBJ2-4; TRBD1 matches at 7 bases. Germline values: CDR1 LNHDA, CDR2 SQIVND (reference sequence). The length of the CDR3 is 14 residues. This CDR3 is CASSIPGQHYGQYF. The CDR3 DNA, read in part, is TGTGCCAGTAGTATACCGGGACAGCACTATGGT.

Points on this clone: The DNA ends 3 residues before the CDR3 does, and the rest of the CDR3 is filled in from the germline J gene. The gene calls are TRBV10-3 and TRBJ1-6; a possible D gene is TRBD1 (6 bases). The CDR3 has 15 amino acids. Germline V CDR1 and CDR2: ENHRY, SYGVKD. V was pared by 7 bases and J by 5 bases, with 15 bases between. This CDR3 is CAINSRAGDNSPLHF. The covered CDR3 bases are TGTGCCATCAACTCTCGGGCAGGGGATAATTCACCC.

Of note for this clone: The sequenced fragment ends 3 residues before the CDR3 boundary, so the rest is inferred from the germline J gene. V and J are TRBV19 and TRBJ2-7; TRBD2 matches 9 bases. With 2 bases clipped from V and 3 bases from J, the junction kept 5 bases outside the gene matches. Germline assignment: CDR1 LNHDA and CDR2 SQIVND (reference sequence). The CDR3 is 15 residues long. Incomplete CDR3 DNA: TGTGCCAGTAGTATAACGGCTAGCGGGAACTACGAG. Amino acid sequence: CASSITASGNYE. The full CDR3 sequence reads CASSITASGNYEQYF.

Of note for this clone: The read ends 3 residues early relative to the CDR3; the germline J gene fills the gap. J is TRBJ2-5 and V is TRBV19, with 7 bases identical to TRBD2. The J segment lost 3 bases and the V segment lost 6 bases, leaving 13 bases of the junction unmatched. Germline assignment: CDR1 LNHDA and CDR2 SQIVND (reference sequence). The CDR3 runs 16 residues. CDR3 residues: CASSPGRWGGEETQYF. Partial CDR3 DNA: TGTGCCAGTAGCCCCGGCCGGTGGGGAGGGGAAGAGACC.

A note on this clone: The read stops 3 residues short of the end of the CDR3; the missing end is completed from the germline J gene. V usage is TRBV7-3 and J usage is TRBJ2-1; 14 positions match TRBD2. The CDR3 is 17 residues long. The J segment lost 7 bases and the V segment lost 5 bases, leaving 10 bases of the junction unmatched. Germline CDR1 SGHTA, CDR2 FQGTGA. CDR3 DNA (partial): TGTGCCAGCAGCAACCCCTTGACTAGCGGGAGGGAAAATGAG. Its protein product is CASSNPLTSGRENE. The CDR3, in full, reads CASSNPLTSGRENEQFF.

On this clone itself: With the read ending 3 residues before the CDR3 end, the germline J gene is used to fill in that end. The V and J genes are TRBV7-6 and TRBJ1-2; 9 nucleotides align to TRBD1. V shed 5 bases, J shed 6 bases, and the junction held 16 bases outside the gene matches. The CDR3 consists of 17 residues. The germline V gene has CDR1 SGHVS and CDR2 FNYEAQ. The sequenced CDR3 bases are TGTGCCAGCAGCCCAGTGGGGACAGGGAGGGTTAGCGATGGC. It translates to CASSPVGTGRVSDG. The entire CDR3 reads CASSPVGTGRVSDGYTF. Drawing the rest from reference TRBV7-6 and TRBJ1-2, the complete variable domain is GAGVSQSPRYKVTKRGQDVALRCDPISGHVSLYWYRQALGQGPEFLTYFNYEAQQDKSGLPNDRFSAERPEGSISTLTIQRTEQRDSAMYRCASSPVGTGRVSDGYTFGSGTRLTVV.

On this clone: The CDR3 extends 3 residues past the end of the read, so its final part is completed from the germline J gene. This chain joins TRBV2 and TRBJ2-7; no definite D call. CDR1 and CDR2 (germline): SNHLY, FYNNEI. The V end lost 11 bases, the J end lost 4 bases, and 21 bases lay between the germline ends. The CDR3 runs 14 residues. The chain's CDR3 is CAGIRQSSTYEQYF. Incomplete CDR3 DNA: TGTGCCGGCATCCGTCAGTCTAGTACTTACGAG.

About this clone itself: Sequencing ends 3 residues short of the CDR3 end; the germline J gene provides the rest. The rearrangement uses TRBV7-3 and TRBJ2-1, with 7 bases identical to TRBD2. V trimming: 2 bases; J trimming: 7 bases; junction bases outside the gene matches: 5. CDR1 is SGHTA and CDR2 is FQGTGA in the germline V gene. This CDR3 region has 14 residues. CDR3 DNA (partial): TGTGCCAGCAGCTTATGGGGGGAGGGGAATGAG. This encodes CASSLWGEGNE. The entire CDR3 protein reads CASSLWGEGNEQFF. The entire variable domain, with the rest obtained from reference TRBV7-3 and TRBJ2-1, is as follows: GAGVSQTPSNKVTEKGKYVELRCDPISGHTALYWYRQSLGQGPEFLIYFQGTGAADDSGLPNDRFFAVRPEGSVSTLKIQRTERGDSAVYLCASSLWGEGNEQFFGPGTRLTVL.

About this clone itself: With the read ending 3 residues before the CDR3 end, the germline J gene is used to fill in that end. The J gene is TRBJ1-2, the V gene TRBV7-9; D is uncertain. The CDR3 is made up of 15 amino acids. The germline CDR1 and CDR2 sequences are SEHNR and FQNEAQ (reference sequence). CDR3 DNA (partial): TGTGCCAGCAGCTTAGCCCATAGCCGTCTAGATGAC. This codes for CASSLAHSRLDD. The entire CDR3 is CASSLAHSRLDDYTF.

Points on this clone: The read terminates 3 residues ahead of where the CDR3 ends, so the germline J gene completes it. The J gene is TRBJ1-2, the V gene TRBV7-9, with 7 bases identical to TRBD1. There are 13 residues in the CDR3. Germline CDR1 and CDR2: SEHNR and FQNEAQ (reference sequence). CDR3 in amino acids: CASSPGTASDYTF. The DNA read from the CDR3 is TGTGCCAGCAGCCCAGGGACAGCCTCCGAC. Combining the CDR3 with reference TRBV7-9 and TRBJ1-2 gives the whole variable domain DTGVSQNPRHKITKRGQNVTFRCDPISEHNRLYWYRQTLGQGPEFLTYFQNEAQLEKSRLLSDRFSAERPKGSFSTLEIQRTEQGDSAMYLCASSPGTASDYTFGSGTRLTVV.